This entry lists 20 T cell receptor beta chains sequenced from one sample in a study of cytomegalovirus exposure and HLA in healthy donors. 13 Jbeta primers and 60 Vbeta primers were used for the PCR. Sequenced by immunoSEQ multiplex PCR; TCRdb stores in-frame clones only, minus some. Of roughly 150,000 clones in the sample, approximately 82% are singletons; the top ten hold about 1.5%. The sample was PBMCs. All receptors derive from a male donor in good health and CMV-seronegative.

As regards this clone: An end of the junction does not agree with germline; a read error may underlie this. The V gene is TRBV13, the J gene TRBJ2-7; D is tentatively TRBD1 or TRBD2 (5 bases each). The CDR3 extends over 15 amino acids. Germline loops: CDR1 PRHDT, CDR2 FYEKMQ (reference sequence). CDR3 residues: CASSLGLGAGYEQYF. DNA of the CDR3: TGTGCCAGCAGCCTAGGACTGGGCGCAGGGTACGAGCAGTACTTC.

The rearrangement joins TRBV6-1 to TRBJ2-3; 9 bases are a match to TRBD2. Trimming cost V 3 bases and J 1 base; bases outside gene matches: 5. Germline CDR1 MNHNS, CDR2 SASEGT. This CDR3 is 16 amino acids long. In DNA, the CDR3 is TGTGCCAGCAGTGAGCGTAGCGGGAGTGGCACAGATACGCAGTATTTT. It encodes CASSERSGSGTDTQYF.

The rearrangement uses TRBV6-4 and TRBJ1-3, with D uncertain. Germline V gene data show CDR1 as MRHNA and CDR2 as SNTAGT. The CDR3 covers 16 residues. V lost 9 bases to trimming and J lost 0 bases, with 18 bases between them. For the CDR3, the DNA is TGTGCCAGAACCGAAGCGAGGGCAGACTCTGGAAACACCATATATTTT. It specifies CARTEARADSGNTIYF.

V and J are TRBV5-6 and TRBJ1-3; tentatively, D is TRBD1 (5 bases). Germline values: CDR1 SGHDT, CDR2 YYEEEE. V dropped 5 bases and J dropped 1 base, with 7 bases sitting between them. This CDR3 is 13 amino acids long. CDR3: CASSTGSGNTIYF. CDR3 nucleotide sequence: TGTGCCAGCAGTACAGGATCTGGAAACACCATATATTTT.

The chain has TRBV7-9 and TRBJ1-6; 7 bases match TRBD1. Germline loops: CDR1 SEHNR, CDR2 FQNEAQ (reference sequence). The CDR3 contains 18 residues. Trimming removed 0 bases from V and 5 bases from J; junction bases left unmatched: 10. The CDR3 loop reads CASSLAVTVTGNNSPLHF. The CDR3 DNA reads TGTGCCAGCAGCTTAGCAGTAACGGTGACAGGGAATAATTCACCCCTCCACTTT.

This chain uses TRBV28 with TRBJ2-1; 8 bases are shared with TRBD1. Germline CDR1 MDHEN, CDR2 SYDVKM. The V gene end was trimmed by 5 bases and the J gene end by 4 bases; junction bases not matched to a gene: 1. The CDR3 has 13 amino acids. The CDR3: CASSGTGYNEQFF. The CDR3 nucleotides read TGTGCCAGCAGTGGGACAGGTTACAATGAGCAGTTCTTC. The entire variable domain, with the rest obtained from reference TRBV28 and TRBJ2-1, is as follows: DVKVTQSSRYLVKRTGEKVFLECVQDMDHENMFWYRQDPGLGLRLIYFSYDVKMKEKGDIPEGYSVSREKKERFSLILESASTNQTSMYLCASSGTGYNEQFFGPGTRLTVL.

This clone was recorded once. The rearrangement joins TRBV19 to TRBJ2-1, with 10 bases that match TRBD1. The J segment lost 5 bases and the V segment lost 8 bases, leaving 9 bases of the junction unmatched. CDR3 length equals 15 residues. The V gene's germline CDR1 is LNHDA and CDR2 SQIVND (reference sequence). The chain's CDR3 is CASERGTGVNNEQFF. The CDR3, as DNA: TGTGCCAGTGAAAGGGGGACAGGGGTCAACAATGAGCAGTTCTTC.

The rearrangement uses TRBV6-1 and TRBJ1-2; tentatively, D is TRBD1 (5 bases). Germline assignment: CDR1 MNHNS and CDR2 SASEGT. The CDR3 covers 13 residues. Trimming pared 2 bases from V and 2 bases from J, leaving 6 bases between. The CDR3 coding sequence is TGTGCCAGCAGTGAAAAGGGGAACTATGGCTACACCTTC. Amino acids: CASSEKGNYGYTF.

Concerning this clone itself: A read error may produce the germline difference seen at one junction end. V gene TRBV9 combines with J gene TRBJ2-7; tentatively, D is TRBD2 (5 bases). The germline gives CDR1 SGDLS, CDR2 YYNGEE. This CDR3 has 15 amino acids. The DNA of the CDR3 is TGTGTCAGCAGCGTAGGGCAAACTAGCTCCTACGAGCAGTACTTC. The encoded protein is CVSSVGQTSSYEQYF.

This clone was found a few times. V is TRBV19 and J is TRBJ1-2, with a tentative D call TRBD1 (5 bases). The V end was cut by 7 bases, the J end by 5 bases, with 17 bases between. Germline CDR1 LNHDA, CDR2 SQIVND (reference sequence). This CDR3 spans 14 amino acids. CDR3 residues: CASNMAGRWYGYTF. The CDR3 DNA follows: TGTGCCAGTAATATGGCAGGGAGGTGGTATGGCTACACCTTC.

J is TRBJ2-7 and V is TRBV6-1, with D possibly being TRBD2 (6 bases). Germline values: CDR1 MNHNS, CDR2 SASEGT. The CDR3 is made up of 13 amino acids. Trimming took 1 base from V and 6 from J, leaving 10 bases between them. Written as DNA, the CDR3 is TGTGCCAGCAGTGAAGGGGAGGTTACCGAGCAGTACTTC. Encoded protein: CASSEGEVTEQYF.

The chain couples TRBV5-8 to TRBJ2-7; 7 bases agree with TRBD1. The CDR3 has 15 amino acids. The ends lost 4 bases at V and 6 bases at J; junction bases unmatched: 13. Germline V gives CDR1 SGHTS, CDR2 YDEGEE. As DNA, the CDR3 is TGTGCCAGCAGCACCGTTGTCAGGGGGTATGGCGAGCAGTACTTC. Amino acids: CASSTVVRGYGEQYF.

The V gene is TRBV7-3, the J gene TRBJ2-1; tentatively, D is TRBD1 (6 bases). Germline V gives CDR1 SGHTA, CDR2 FQGTGA. V was shortened by 5 bases and J by 6 bases, with 14 bases between the two germline ends. CDR3 length: 14 residues. The CDR3 DNA is TGTGCCAGCAGCCCGCAGGGGCCACCCAATGAGCAGTTCTTC. Residues: CASSPQGPPNEQFF.

The chain is built from TRBV6-5 and TRBJ2-3; 7 positions agree with TRBD2. The CDR3 is 13 amino acids. Trimming cost V 7 bases and J 1 base; bases outside gene matches: 2. Germline CDR1 reads MNHEY; CDR2 reads SVGAGI. Here the CDR3 DNA reads TGTGCCAGCACCCTAGCGGGCACAGATACGCAGTATTTT. Translated: CASTLAGTDTQYF.

On this clone: Mismatch with germline at one junction end may stem from a read error. V is TRBV14 and J is TRBJ2-6; a possible D gene is TRBD1 (5 bases). CDR3 size: 15 residues. Germline CDR1 is SGHDN and CDR2 is FVKESK. The CDR3 DNA reads as TGTGCCAGCAGCCTAGACCTCTCTGGGGCCAACGGCCTGACTTTC. This sequence encodes CASSLDLSGANGLTF.

V and J are TRBV27 and TRBJ2-7; 8 nucleotides match TRBD2. The CDR3 extends over 15 amino acids. J gave up 0 bases and V 5 bases, and 6 bases lay outside the gene matches. Per germline, CDR1 MNHEY and CDR2 SMNVEV (reference sequence). CDR3 sequence: CASSPRGGSSYEQYF. The CDR3 DNA is TGTGCCAGCAGTCCCCGGGGGGGGAGCTCCTACGAGCAGTACTTC.

V is TRBV5-1 and J is TRBJ2-1; tentatively, D is TRBD1 (6 bases). This CDR3 has 14 residues. The V gene lost 0 bases and the J gene lost 8 bases, with 12 bases spanning the gap. Germline-derived CDR1 and CDR2 are SGHRS and YFSETQ. The CDR3 sequence is CASSLGTGGDEQFF. CDR3 coding DNA: TGCGCCAGCAGCTTGGGTACTGGGGGCGATGAGCAGTTCTTC.

This clone was counted a few times. DNA for the CDR3: TGTGCCACCCGCCCGACAGGGGGCGTGAACACTGAAGCTTTCTTT. Amino acid sequence: CATRPTGGVNTEAFF. The rearrangement joins TRBV10-3 to TRBJ1-1, with 10 positions matching TRBD1. With V trimmed by 10 bases and J by 0 bases, 8 bases remained unmatched. This CDR3 has 15 residues. Per the germline V gene, CDR1 is ENHRY and CDR2 is SYGVKD.

The chain employs TRBV4-1 and TRBJ1-5, with D possibly TRBD1 on 5 matching bases. The CDR3 consists of 15 residues. Deletions cut 4 bases from V and 5 bases from J, with 15 bases between. The V gene's germline CDR1 is MGHRA and CDR2 YSYEKL. The CDR3 loop is CASSPGGAPDQPQHF. CDR3 DNA: TGCGCCAGCAGCCCGGGTGGGGCCCCGGATCAGCCCCAGCATTTT.

The chain is built from TRBV16 and TRBJ2-3, with 8 bases matching TRBD1. This CDR3 is 17 amino acids long. J was trimmed by 0 bases and V by 2 bases; bases with no gene match: 7. Germline values: CDR1 KGHSY, CDR2 FQNENV. The DNA of the CDR3 is TGTGCCAGCAGCCAAATTCAGGGGGCGCGAAGCACAGATACGCAGTATTTT. It specifies CASSQIQGARSTDTQYF.